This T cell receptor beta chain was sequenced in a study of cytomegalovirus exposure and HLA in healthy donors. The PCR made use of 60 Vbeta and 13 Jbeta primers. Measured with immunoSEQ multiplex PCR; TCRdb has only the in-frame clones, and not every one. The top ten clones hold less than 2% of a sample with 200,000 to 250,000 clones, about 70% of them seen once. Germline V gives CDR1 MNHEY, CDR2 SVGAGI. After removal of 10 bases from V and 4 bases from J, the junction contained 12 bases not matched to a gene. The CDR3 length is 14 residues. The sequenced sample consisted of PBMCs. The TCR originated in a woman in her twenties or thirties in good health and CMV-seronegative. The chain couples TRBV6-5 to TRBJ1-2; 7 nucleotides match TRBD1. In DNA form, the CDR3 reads TGTGCCACCTTTCTAGGGGGCATGGGCTATGGCTACACCTTC. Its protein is CATFLGGMGYGYTF.